A selection of T cell receptor beta chains follows, all from one sample in a study of T cell repertoires in cytomegalovirus infection. For these receptors, no antigen is known. TCRdb re-called the reads through MiXCR, storing one row per CDR3 protein. The sample has 550,000 to 700,000 distinct CDR3 sequences; 40% are singletons. The sample consisted of cultured PBMCs, taken from culture after CMV antigen stimulation. The receptors come from a human donor in good health (CMV status not recorded). Some clones in this sample may be carry-over from other donors' samples. CDR3s include the opening cysteine and the closing phenylalanine or tryptophan. A D gene is named only where the DNA matches it firmly. Clone size, where shown, is once, few, many, or a class for clones that have expanded.

v_call	clone_size	j_call	d_call	cdr3_aa	cdr3_nt
TRBV28	-	TRBJ1-1	TRBD1	CASSSGQGITEAFF	TGTGCCAGCAGCTCCGGACAGGGGATCACTGAAGCTTTCTTT
TRBV20-1	few	TRBJ2-5	TRBD2	CSALSVARGEQETQYF	TGCAGTGCCCTCTCTGTTGCGCGGGGGGAACAAGAGACCCAGTACTTC
TRBV7-2	-	TRBJ2-3	-	CASSSYLASTDTQYF	TGTGCCAGCAGCTCGTACTTGGCCTCCACAGATACGCAGTATTTT
TRBV7-9	once	TRBJ1-1	TRBD1	CASSPQGGVNTEAFF	TGTGCCAGCAGCCCACAGGGGGGGGTGAACACTGAAGCTTTCTTT
TRBV20-1	-	TRBJ2-1	-	CSARDWRRGAAGEQFF	TGCAGTGCTAGAGATTGGCGGAGGGGTGCCGCTGGGGAGCAGTTCTTC
TRBV11-2	-	TRBJ2-1	TRBD2	CASSTPAGRGTSGDNEQFF	TGTGCCAGCAGCACCCCGGCGGGCAGGGGGACTAGCGGGGACAATGAGCAGTTCTTC
TRBV12-5	few	TRBJ2-6	-	CASARSGANVLTF	TGTGCTAGTGCTCGTTCTGGGGCCAACGTCCTGACTTTC
TRBV7-2	-	TRBJ1-1	-	CASSLLVGMNTEAFF	TGTGCCAGCAGCTTACTTGTGGGCATGAACACTGAAGCTTTCTTT
TRBV20-1	few	TRBJ1-5	-	CSADNRDNLNQPQHF	TGCAGTGCCGACAACCGGGACAACCTCAATCAGCCCCAGCATTTT
TRBV12-5	-	TRBJ1-2	TRBD1	CASAPGTGPFGYTF	TGTGCTAGTGCGCCCGGGACAGGGCCTTTTGGCTACACCTTC
TRBV12-3/TRBV12-4	-	TRBJ2-7	-	CASSRARGPYEQYF	TGTGCCAGCAGCCGGGCTCGAGGACCCTACGAGCAGTACTTC
TRBV3-1	once	TRBJ2-5	TRBD2	CASSPQAGDQETQYF	TGTGCCAGCAGCCCCCAAGCGGGGGACCAAGAGACCCAGTACTTC
TRBV5-4	few	TRBJ2-1	-	CASSHPTGKEQFF	TGTGCCAGCAGCCACCCGACAGGCAAAGAGCAGTTCTTC
TRBV12-3/TRBV12-4	-	TRBJ1-4	-	CASSVAGTAKLFF	TGTGCCAGCAGCGTCGCAGGGACCGCGAAACTGTTTTTT
TRBV7-2	few	TRBJ2-7	-	CASSSQGGGYEQYF	TGTGCCAGCAGCTCCCAGGGGGGGGGTTACGAGCAGTACTTC
TRBV2	-	TRBJ1-1	-	CASSAWGLNTEAFF	TGTGCCAGCAGCGCCTGGGGCCTGAACACTGAAGCTTTCTTT
TRBV6-1	-	TRBJ1-1	TRBD1	CASTSGQGDTEAFF	TGTGCCAGCACATCGGGACAGGGGGACACTGAAGCTTTCTTT
TRBV10-2	-	TRBJ2-1	-	CASSEGKAKQFF	TGCGCCAGCAGTGAAGGAAAGGCCAAGCAGTTCTTC
TRBV25-1	-	TRBJ2-7	TRBD1	CASSPPGTGDILFGEQYF	TGTGCCAGCAGTCCCCCTGGAACAGGGGACATCTTGTTTGGCGAGCAGTACTTC
TRBV6-8	few	TRBJ2-1	TRBD2	CASNKGTTIVYNEQFF	TGTGCCAGCAACAAAGGGACTACCATAGTCTACAATGAGCAGTTCTTC
TRBV7-9	few	TRBJ2-7	TRBD1	CASIHRDRGIYEQYF	TGTGCCAGCATCCACCGGGACAGGGGGATCTACGAGCAGTACTTC
TRBV6-6	once	TRBJ1-4	-	CASSYNRVATNEKLFF	TGTGCCAGCAGTTACAACAGGGTGGCAACTAATGAAAAACTGTTTTTT
TRBV5-1	-	TRBJ2-1	-	CASSPNRGTDEQFF	TGCGCCAGCAGCCCGAACCGGGGTACGGATGAGCAGTTCTTC
TRBV7-8	-	TRBJ1-5	-	CASSAITGVRSNQPQHF	TGTGCCAGCAGCGCAATTACAGGAGTAAGGAGCAATCAGCCCCAGCATTTT
TRBV7-2	many	TRBJ2-7	-	CASSLPRQRYEQYF	TGTGCCAGCAGCTTACCGCGACAACGCTACGAGCAGTACTTC
TRBV4-2	-	TRBJ2-2	-	CASSLRAGGWTGELFF	TGTGCCAGCAGCCTTCGGGCTGGTGGTTGGACCGGGGAGCTGTTTTTT
TRBV7-2	many	TRBJ1-5	TRBD1	CASSRRQGTNQPQHF	TGTGCCAGCAGCCGACGACAGGGGACAAATCAGCCCCAGCATTTT
TRBV7-2	few	TRBJ2-6	-	CASSGPMYGRGANVLTF	TGTGCCAGCAGCGGCCCAATGTATGGTCGAGGGGCCAACGTCCTGACTTTC
TRBV7-9	-	TRBJ1-4	-	CASSFDTTTNEKLFF	TGTGCCAGCAGCTTCGACACAACAACTAATGAAAAACTGTTTTTT
TRBV7-2	-	TRBJ2-7	TRBD2	CASSLVWRGGSYEQYF	TGTGCCAGCAGCTTAGTCTGGCGGGGGGGCTCCTACGAGCAGTACTTC
TRBV12-3/TRBV12-4	-	TRBJ2-1	-	CASSLRLSEQFF	TGTGCCAGCAGTTTAAGACTATCTGAGCAGTTCTTC
TRBV2	-	TRBJ2-1	TRBD2	CASRGTSGGAGEQFF	TGTGCCAGCAGGGGAACTAGCGGGGGGGCTGGTGAGCAGTTCTTC
TRBV7-2	-	TRBJ2-1	TRBD1	CASNTGVGDEQFF	TGTGCCAGCAACACAGGGGTTGGTGATGAGCAGTTCTTC
TRBV12-3/TRBV12-4	few	TRBJ2-7	-	CASSEDFANAKQYF	TGTGCCAGCAGCGAGGATTTTGCGAACGCCAAGCAGTACTTC
TRBV7-2	-	TRBJ1-5	TRBD1	CASSPDGQGWGQPQHF	TGTGCCAGCAGCCCCGACGGACAGGGGTGGGGTCAGCCCCAGCATTTT
TRBV7-6	-	TRBJ2-7	-	CASSLGPLHLYEQYF	TGTGCCAGCAGCTTAGGACCACTCCACCTCTACGAGCAGTACTTC
TRBV10-3	-	TRBJ1-3	TRBD1	CAISEQPNRGPYTIYF	TGTGCCATCAGTGAACAACCGAACAGGGGGCCCTACACCATATATTTT
TRBV20-1	-	TRBJ1-6	-	CSAINRVPIRSPLHF	TGCAGTGCCATTAACAGGGTCCCAATCCGTTCACCCCTCCACTTT
TRBV7-6	few	TRBJ1-6	-	CASSYRTGSYNSPLHF	TGTGCCAGCAGCTACCGAACAGGGTCCTATAATTCACCCCTCCACTTT
TRBV27	-	TRBJ1-1	TRBD1	CASSNRGLGTEAFF	TGTGCCAGCAGTAACAGGGGGCTAGGGACTGAAGCTTTCTTT
TRBV7-6	-	TRBJ1-4	-	CASSRSSEKLFF	TGTGCCAGCAGCCGATCGAGTGAAAAACTGTTTTTT
TRBV7-8	many	TRBJ1-4	-	CASSYGVSSTNEKLFF	TGTGCCAGCAGCTACGGAGTTTCTTCAACTAATGAAAAACTGTTTTTT
TRBV10-3	-	TRBJ2-1	-	CAISEPTTGDEQFF	TGTGCCATCAGTGAGCCCACGACTGGTGATGAGCAGTTCTTC
TRBV28	-	TRBJ2-1	TRBD2	CASSLWTSGIGEQFF	TGTGCCAGCAGTTTATGGACTAGCGGGATCGGGGAGCAGTTCTTC
TRBV7-9	few	TRBJ1-2	-	CASSFPNRMGGYTF	TGTGCCAGCAGCTTCCCTAACAGGATGGGTGGCTACACCTTC
TRBV5-4	-	TRBJ1-1	TRBD1	CASSKDRGLNTEAFF	TGTGCCAGCAGCAAGGACAGGGGCTTGAACACTGAAGCTTTCTTT
TRBV6-2/TRBV6-3	-	TRBJ2-4	-	CATKLGLAKNIQYF	TGTGCCACCAAACTCGGACTAGCCAAAAACATTCAGTACTTC
TRBV7-9	-	TRBJ2-2	-	CATKWAGELFF	TGTGCCACCAAGTGGGCCGGGGAGCTGTTTTTT
TRBV11-3	-	TRBJ2-1	TRBD2	CASSLDSVSGGAHEQFF	TGTGCCAGCAGCTTAGATTCCGTTAGCGGGGGGGCCCATGAGCAGTTCTTC
TRBV7-2	many	TRBJ2-1	-	CASSFPSPSYNEQFF	TGTGCCAGCAGCTTTCCTTCCCCCTCCTACAATGAGCAGTTCTTC
TRBV25-1	-	TRBJ2-4	-	CASSGRVAKNIQYF	TGTGCCAGCAGTGGCCGGGTAGCCAAAAACATTCAGTACTTC
TRBV7-6	few	TRBJ1-2	TRBD1	CASSLAPGQGGYGYTF	TGTGCCAGCAGCTTAGCGCCGGGACAGGGTGGCTATGGCTACACCTTC
TRBV27	-	TRBJ2-5	TRBD2	CATSETTGLARAQYF	TGTGCCACCTCGGAAACGACAGGACTAGCTCGGGCCCAGTACTTC
TRBV7-6	-	TRBJ2-3	-	CASSFVSANTDTQYF	TGTGCCAGCAGCTTTGTATCCGCCAACACAGATACGCAGTATTTT